The 20 T cell receptor beta chains below all came from one sample that was sequenced in a study of blood T cell repertoires in COVID-19. Assay used: immunoSEQ multiplex PCR; TCRdb lists only in-frame clones, some missing. This sample has 150,000 to 250,000 clones; approximately 82% occur once, and the top ten carry 6.9%. The sequencing input was peripheral blood. These receptors came from a human donor with acute or convalescent COVID-19. The donor label of this sample is uncertain.

This clone was observed once. This chain links TRBV19 with TRBJ2-7; D perhaps matches TRBD1 (6 bases). CDR3 size: 13 residues. Germline CDR1 LNHDA, CDR2 SQIVND (reference sequence). V was clipped by 3 bases and J by 7 bases, with 13 bases between them. The CDR3 DNA reads as TGTGCCAGTAGTATGGGACACGCCTCGGAGCAGTACTTC. This gives the protein CASSMGHASEQYF.

The chain couples TRBV4-1 to TRBJ2-1; D is ambiguous. This CDR3 contains 13 residues. The germline V gene encodes CDR1 MGHRA and CDR2 YSYEKL. Between the trimmed V and J ends, which lost 4 bases and 4 bases, there was a span of 8 bases. The CDR3, as DNA: TGCGCCAGCAGCCCCCAGGATTACAATGAGCAGTTCTTC. Its translation is CASSPQDYNEQFF.

This chain uses TRBV5-1 with TRBJ2-1; a possible D gene is TRBD1 (5 bases). Germline V gene sequence: CDR1 SGHRS, CDR2 YFSETQ. V was trimmed by 1 base and J by 8 bases, leaving 10 bases between them. The CDR3 is 13 amino acids. The CDR3 protein is CASSLLSGYEQFF. CDR3 DNA: TGCGCCAGCAGCTTGTTATCAGGGTATGAGCAGTTCTTC.

J is TRBJ2-1 and V is TRBV18, with 11 nucleotides matching TRBD1. V was clipped by 6 bases and J by 0 bases; unmatched bases: 16. Germline lookup yields CDR1 KGHSH and CDR2 LQKENI. The CDR3 contains 20 residues. CDR3 residues: CASSRNIGQGASRSYNEQFF. In DNA form, the CDR3 reads TGTGCCAGCTCGCGGAATATCGGACAGGGGGCCTCTCGCTCCTACAATGAGCAGTTCTTC.

The V call is TRBV7-7, the J call TRBJ2-2; TRBD2 is a possible D gene (6 bases). Germline lookup yields CDR1 SSHAT and CDR2 FNYEAQ (reference sequence). The CDR3 contains 15 residues. Trimming removed 1 base from V and 2 bases from J, with 8 bases in between. CDR3: CASSLVGRNTGELFF. In DNA, the CDR3 is TGTGCCAGCAGCTTAGTCGGGAGAAACACCGGGGAGCTGTTTTTT. Complete variable domain (other parts from reference TRBV7-7 and TRBJ2-2): GAGVSQSPRYKVTKRGQDVTLRCDPISSHATLYWYQQALGQGPEFLTYFNYEAQPDKSGLPSDRFSAERPEGSISTLTIQRTEQRDSAMYRCASSLVGRNTGELFFGEGSRLTVL.

This clone showed up just once. The chain combines TRBV3-1 (or the pseudogene TRBV3-2) with TRBJ2-2, with TRBD1 identical over 8 bases. The CDR3 covers 16 residues. V shed 0 bases and J 6 bases; nucleotides not matched to a gene: 6. Germline CDR1 LGHDT, CDR2 YNNKEL (reference sequence). CDR3 amino acids: CASSQDPRGPAGELFF. The CDR3 DNA is TGTGCCAGCAGCCAAGACCCCAGGGGGCCCGCCGGGGAGCTGTTTTTT.

The J gene is TRBJ2-3, the V gene TRBV27; 9 bases line up with TRBD2. CDR1 is MNHEY and CDR2 is SMNVEV in the germline V gene (reference sequence). CDR3 size: 16 residues. V was clipped by 6 bases and J by 3 bases; unmatched bases: 10. The CDR3 region is CASSTPGLARTDTQYF. CDR3 DNA sequence: TGTGCCAGCAGCACCCCGGGACTAGCAAGGACAGATACGCAGTATTTT.

This chain uses TRBV19 with TRBJ1-2; unclear D gene. This CDR3 is built from 18 residues. Germline V gene lookup returns CDR1 LNHDA and CDR2 SQIVND (reference sequence). V was shortened by 3 bases and J by 6 bases, with 26 bases between the two germline ends. CDR3 region: CASSIPDPRIGKKDGYTF. CDR3 nucleotides: TGTGCCAGTAGTATCCCGGACCCCCGGATCGGGAAAAAGGATGGCTACACCTTC.

The rearrangement joins TRBV18 to TRBJ2-7; 7 positions agree with TRBD1. The CDR3 length is 14 residues. The V gene end was trimmed by 4 bases and the J gene end by 7 bases; junction bases not matched to a gene: 10. Germline loops: CDR1 KGHSH, CDR2 LQKENI. CDR3 in DNA: TGTGCCAGCTCACGCGGGTCAGGGGGAGAAGAGCAGTACTTC. This sequence encodes CASSRGSGGEEQYF.

The DNA of the CDR3 is TGTGCCAGCAGCTTGGCCGGGACTAGCGGGAGTTACGAGCAGTACTTC. The encoded protein is CASSLAGTSGSYEQYF. The gene calls are TRBV11-1 and TRBJ2-7, with 14 nucleotides matching TRBD2. The CDR3 is made up of 16 amino acids. The germline V gene encodes CDR1 SGHAT and CDR2 FQDESV (reference sequence). The V segment lost 3 bases and the J segment 4 bases; nucleotides outside the gene matches: 5.

This sequence joins TRBV9 and TRBJ2-7; perhaps TRBD2 as D (6 bases). This CDR3 contains 19 residues. V was shortened by 0 bases and J by 0 bases, with 22 bases between the two germline ends. In germline, CDR1 is SGDLS, CDR2 YYNGEE. The CDR3 here is CASSVGSSGWDSISYEQYF. CDR3 DNA: TGTGCCAGCAGCGTAGGCTCCAGCGGGTGGGACTCGATCTCCTACGAGCAGTACTTC.

The chain carries TRBV10-3 and TRBJ1-5; 11 bases map to TRBD1. The germline V gene encodes CDR1 ENHRY and CDR2 SYGVKD. Unmatched junction bases numbered 8, after V lost 3 bases and J lost 7 bases. The CDR3 is 16 amino acids. The CDR3 sequence is CAISDVYGTGGQPQHF. The CDR3, as DNA: TGTGCCATCAGTGACGTTTACGGGACAGGGGGGCAGCCCCAGCATTTT.

The rearrangement links TRBV5-4 to TRBJ1-4, with TRBD1 matching 9 bases. From germline, CDR1 is SGHNT and CDR2 YYREEE (reference sequence). V was pared by 2 bases and J by 8 bases, with 7 bases of the junction left unmatched. The CDR3 covers 15 residues. CDR3 coding DNA: TGTGCCAGCAGCTTTGACGGGACAGGGAAAGAAAAACTGTTTTTT. Its translation is CASSFDGTGKEKLFF.

V is TRBV24-1 and J is TRBJ2-1; D not resolved. V was cut by 6 bases and J by 3 bases, with 11 bases left in between. Germline CDR1 and CDR2: KGHDR and SFDVKD. This CDR3 region has 14 residues. As DNA, the CDR3 is TGTGCCACCAGTTCCACGCGGTACTACAATGAGCAGTTCTTC. Translated: CATSSTRYYNEQFF.

This clone was recorded once. The J gene is TRBJ1-4, the V gene TRBV7-9; D possibly corresponds to TRBD1 (6 bases). The germline V gene encodes CDR1 SEHNR and CDR2 FQNEAQ (reference sequence). The V gene lost 8 bases and the J gene lost 8 bases, with 18 bases spanning the gap. The CDR3 loop spans 14 amino acids. The CDR3 sequence: CASGIRTDREKLFF. In nucleotides, the CDR3 is TGTGCCAGCGGGATACGGACAGATCGGGAAAAACTGTTTTTT.

V is TRBV28 and J is TRBJ1-2; D gene ambiguous. The V gene lost 5 bases and the J gene lost 8 bases, with 24 bases spanning the gap. Germline V gives CDR1 MDHEN, CDR2 SYDVKM. CDR3 length equals 16 residues. This chain's CDR3 is CASSTSDWVTLSGYTF. CDR3 nucleotides: TGTGCCAGCAGTACCTCTGACTGGGTAACCCTCTCAGGCTACACCTTC.

The chain combines TRBV6-5 with TRBJ1-1; no reliable D call. The V gene's germline CDR1 is MNHEY and CDR2 SVGAGI. The length of the CDR3 is 13 residues. V was trimmed by 6 bases and J by 0 bases, leaving 8 bases between them. In nucleotides, the CDR3 is TGTGCCAGCAGGCGCAGCGTGAACACTGAAGCTTTCTTT. This translates into CASRRSVNTEAFF.

The chain joins TRBV28 to TRBJ1-5, with 7 bases identical to TRBD1. This CDR3 region has 12 residues. Germline lookup yields CDR1 MDHEN and CDR2 SYDVKM. J lost 7 bases, V lost 7 bases, and 4 bases had no gene match. This chain's CDR3 is CASNRGMQPQHF. The CDR3 DNA is TGTGCCAGCAACAGGGGCATGCAGCCCCAGCATTTT. Looking up the rest from reference TRBV28 and TRBJ1-5 gives the full variable domain: DVKVTQSSRYLVKRTGEKVFLECVQDMDHENMFWYRQDPGLGLRLIYFSYDVKMKEKGDIPEGYSVSREKKERFSLILESASTNQTSMYLCASNRGMQPQHFGDGTRLSIL.

The table lists this clone with a count of one. This chain links TRBV19 with TRBJ1-1; no firm D call. The V end lost 1 base, the J end lost 9 bases, and 12 bases lay between the germline ends. The CDR3 covers 13 residues. CDR1 is LNHDA and CDR2 is SQIVND in the germline V gene (reference sequence). The CDR3 is CASSIVRHAKAFF. The CDR3 DNA reads TGTGCCAGTAGTATAGTGAGGCACGCGAAAGCTTTCTTT.

This clone was detected only a few times. One end of the junction does not line up with germline, which may come from a read error. The J gene is TRBJ1-2, the V gene TRBV29-1; TRBD1 matches at 9 bases. The CDR3 loop spans 15 amino acids. Germline V gives CDR1 SQVTM, CDR2 ANQGSEA. The CDR3 protein is CSVEGQGLGTSGYTF. Here the CDR3 DNA reads TGCAGCGTGGAAGGACAGGGGTTGGGAACTAGTGGCTACACCTTC.